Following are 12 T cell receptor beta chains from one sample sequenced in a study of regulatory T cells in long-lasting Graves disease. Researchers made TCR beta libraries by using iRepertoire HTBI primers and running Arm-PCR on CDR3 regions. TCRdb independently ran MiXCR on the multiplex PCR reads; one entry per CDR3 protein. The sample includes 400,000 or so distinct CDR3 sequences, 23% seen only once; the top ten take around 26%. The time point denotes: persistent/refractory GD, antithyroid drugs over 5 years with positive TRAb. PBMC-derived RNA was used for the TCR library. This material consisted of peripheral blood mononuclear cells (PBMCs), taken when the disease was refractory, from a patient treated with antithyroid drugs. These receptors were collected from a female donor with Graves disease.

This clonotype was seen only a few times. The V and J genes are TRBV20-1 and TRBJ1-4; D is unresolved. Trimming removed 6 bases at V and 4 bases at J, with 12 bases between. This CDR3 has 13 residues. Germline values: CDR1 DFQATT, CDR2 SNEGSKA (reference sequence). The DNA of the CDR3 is TGCAGTGCCTCAGAGGGAGTTAATGAAAAACTGTTTTTT. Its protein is CSASEGVNEKLFF.

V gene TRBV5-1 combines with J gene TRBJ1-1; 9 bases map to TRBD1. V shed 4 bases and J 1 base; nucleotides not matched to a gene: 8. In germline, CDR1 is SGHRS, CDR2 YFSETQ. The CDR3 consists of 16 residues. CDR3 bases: TGCGCCAGCAGCACAGGAGGGACAGGGTGGAACACTGAAGCTTTCTTT. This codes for CASSTGGTGWNTEAFF.

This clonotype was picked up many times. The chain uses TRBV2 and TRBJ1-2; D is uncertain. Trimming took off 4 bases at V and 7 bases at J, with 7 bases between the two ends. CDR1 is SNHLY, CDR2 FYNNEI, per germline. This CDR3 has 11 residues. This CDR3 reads CASSALFGYTF. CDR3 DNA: TGTGCCAGCAGTGCTTTGTTTGGCTACACCTTC.

As DNA, the CDR3 is TGTGCCAGTAACGGGGGGGCGGACACCGGGGAGCTGTTTTTT. It yields the protein CASNGGADTGELFF. The gene calls are TRBV19 and TRBJ2-2; 8 bases are shared with TRBD2. This CDR3 is 14 amino acids long. Unmatched junction bases numbered 4, after V lost 7 bases and J lost 3 bases. Germline CDR1 reads LNHDA; CDR2 reads SQIVND (reference sequence).

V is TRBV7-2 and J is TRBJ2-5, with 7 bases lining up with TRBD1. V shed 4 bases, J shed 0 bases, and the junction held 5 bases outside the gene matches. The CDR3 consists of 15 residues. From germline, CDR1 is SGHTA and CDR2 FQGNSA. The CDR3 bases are TGTGCCAGCAGCTGGGGGACAGAGTACCAAGAGACCCAGTACTTC. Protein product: CASSWGTEYQETQYF.

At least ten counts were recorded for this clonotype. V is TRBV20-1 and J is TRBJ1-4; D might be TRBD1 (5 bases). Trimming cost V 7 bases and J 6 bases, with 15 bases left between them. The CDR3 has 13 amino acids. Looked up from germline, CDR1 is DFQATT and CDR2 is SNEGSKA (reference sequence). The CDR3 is CSGRGSRDEKLFF. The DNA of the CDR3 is TGCAGTGGAAGGGGTTCAAGGGATGAAAAACTGTTTTTT.

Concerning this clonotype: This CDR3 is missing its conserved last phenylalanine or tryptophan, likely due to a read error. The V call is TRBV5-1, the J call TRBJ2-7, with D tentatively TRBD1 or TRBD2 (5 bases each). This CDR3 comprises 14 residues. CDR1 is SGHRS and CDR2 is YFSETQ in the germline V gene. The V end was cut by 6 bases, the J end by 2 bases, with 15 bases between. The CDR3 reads CASTFQGEPYEQYL. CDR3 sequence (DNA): TGCGCCAGCACGTTTCAGGGAGAGCCCTACGAGCAGTACCTC.

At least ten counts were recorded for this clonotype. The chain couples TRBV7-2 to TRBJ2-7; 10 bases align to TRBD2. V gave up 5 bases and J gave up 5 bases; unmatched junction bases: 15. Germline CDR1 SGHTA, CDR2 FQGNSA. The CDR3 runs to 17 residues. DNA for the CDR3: TGTGCCAGCAGCCTAAGGGCCGGAGCGGGAGGGAGCCACGAGCAGTACTTC. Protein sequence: CASSLRAGAGGSHEQYF.

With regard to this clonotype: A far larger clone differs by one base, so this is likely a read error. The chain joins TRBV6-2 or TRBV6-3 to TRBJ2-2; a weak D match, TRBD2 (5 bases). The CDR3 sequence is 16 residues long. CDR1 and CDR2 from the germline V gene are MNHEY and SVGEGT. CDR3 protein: CATSPHAQAGTGELFF. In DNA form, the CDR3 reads TGTGCCACCAGTCCCCATGCCCAGGCGGGCACCGGGGAGCTGTTTTTT.

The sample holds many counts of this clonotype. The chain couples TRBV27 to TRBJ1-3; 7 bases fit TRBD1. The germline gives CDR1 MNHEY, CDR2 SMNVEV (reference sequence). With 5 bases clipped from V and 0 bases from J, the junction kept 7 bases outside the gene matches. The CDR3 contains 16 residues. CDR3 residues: CASSESTGLSGNTIYF. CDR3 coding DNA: TGTGCCAGCAGTGAATCGACAGGGCTCTCTGGAAACACCATATATTTT.

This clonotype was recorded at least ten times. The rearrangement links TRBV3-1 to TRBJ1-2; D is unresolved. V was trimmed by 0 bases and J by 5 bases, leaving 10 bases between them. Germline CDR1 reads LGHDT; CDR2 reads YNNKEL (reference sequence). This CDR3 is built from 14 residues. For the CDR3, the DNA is TGTGCCAGCAGCCAAGACCGGCCTGGATATGGCTACACCTTC. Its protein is CASSQDRPGYGYTF.

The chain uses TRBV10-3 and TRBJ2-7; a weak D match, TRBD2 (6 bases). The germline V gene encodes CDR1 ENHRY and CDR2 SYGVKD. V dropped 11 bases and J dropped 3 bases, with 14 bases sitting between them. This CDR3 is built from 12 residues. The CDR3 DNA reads TGTGCCGCGGGACCAACCCACTACGAGCAGTACTTC. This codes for CAAGPTHYEQYF.